The source of this TCR beta chain is a study of cytomegalovirus exposure and HLA in healthy donors. Study background: From about 180 million T cells, an earlier analysis saw 90 million to 130 million unique TCR beta sequences. Study-level points and caveats: An analysis was carried out at a later point. It showed that HLA-associated TCR beta chains were more clonally expanded than equally common non-associated chains. CMV serostatus alone was available as immune exposure information. Likely technical artifact: a cluster of highly shared sequence variants.

As regards this clone: Its specificity is unknown.

V lost 5 bases and J lost 5, with 15 bases in between. In germline, CDR1 is SQVTM, CDR2 ANQGSEA. CDR3 length: 13 residues. Primers: 60 Vbeta forward and 13 Jbeta reverse. The data were produced by immunoSEQ multiplex PCR, yet TCRdb's version contains in-frame clones alone and is incomplete. The sample records more than 85,000 clones, around three quarters being singletons. The receptor's source is a woman in her forties or fifties in good health and CMV-seropositive. The sample consisted of PBMCs. This chain uses TRBV29-1 with TRBJ1-1; TRBD1 might be the D (6 bases). The CDR3 loop is CSVRARQETEAFF. The CDR3 DNA is TGCAGCGTTAGGGCGCGACAGGAAACTGAAGCTTTCTTT.